Listed here are 27 T cell receptor beta chains from one sample, sequenced in a study of beta chain features in type 1 diabetes. The study, taken as a whole, reports: TCRB CDR3s from Type 1 diabetes patients were moderately but significantly shorter in all four CD4+ subsets.

TCRB transcripts that were expressed got sequenced, as all of the isolated RNA had been reverse transcribed. Assay used: immunoSEQ multiplex PCR; TCRdb lists only in-frame clones, some missing. The repertoire holds about 360,000 clones, with approximately 12% as singletons. These receptors are not linked to any known antigen. Sequencing was done on a sample of naive CD4+ T cells from blood. The source is a woman aged 18-29 years with type 1 diabetes.

The chain links TRBV19 to TRBJ1-1; D not resolved. From germline, CDR1 is LNHDA and CDR2 SQIVND (reference sequence). The CDR3 is 10 residues long. V shed 11 bases and J shed 9 bases, with 13 bases lying between them. The CDR3 DNA sequence: TGTGCCTGTGGAGGTAGAAAAGCTTTCTTT. Translating gives CACGGRKAFF.

The chain couples TRBV4-3 to TRBJ2-7, with D possibly TRBD1 on 6 matching bases. Per germline, CDR1 LGHNA and CDR2 YSLEER. Trimming shortened V by 3 bases and J by 6 bases, and 9 bases separated the two germline ends. The CDR3 has 12 amino acids. The CDR3 loop is CASSQGAGEQYF. In DNA form, the CDR3 reads TGCGCCAGCAGCCAGGGGGCCGGCGAGCAGTACTTC.

The V call is TRBV2, the J call TRBJ1-1; 7 bases line up with TRBD1. Germline assignment: CDR1 SNHLY and CDR2 FYNNEI. This CDR3 region has 14 residues. Trimming took 7 bases from V and 3 from J; bases not matched to a gene: 8. Here the CDR3 reads CASKNRQGDTEAFF. In DNA form, the CDR3 reads TGTGCCAGCAAGAACAGACAGGGCGACACTGAAGCTTTCTTT.

This clone was observed a few times. The CDR3 DNA is TGTGCCAGCAGCTTCATTCAGGGGCCGATTGAAGCTTTCTTT. Amino acid sequence: CASSFIQGPIEAFF. The V call is TRBV11-1, the J call TRBJ1-1; weak D call: TRBD1 (6 bases). V lost 3 bases and J lost 7, with 15 bases in between. Germline V gene lookup returns CDR1 SGHAT and CDR2 FQDESV (reference sequence). The length of the CDR3 is 14 residues.

The rearrangement links TRBV19 to TRBJ1-2; 7 bases map to TRBD1. The CDR3 is 14 residues long. Germline V lookup: CDR1 LNHDA, CDR2 SQIVND (reference sequence). The V segment lost 3 bases and the J segment 5 bases; nucleotides outside the gene matches: 6. CDR3 region: CASSISGTAYGYTF. The DNA for the CDR3 is TGTGCCAGTAGTATCTCGGGGACAGCATATGGCTACACCTTC.

This chain connects TRBV27 to TRBJ2-7, with a weak D call TRBD1 (6 bases). Germline values: CDR1 MNHEY, CDR2 SMNVEV (reference sequence). This CDR3 region has 15 residues. Trimming pared 2 bases from V and 6 bases from J, leaving 17 bases between. CDR3 in amino acids: CASSLERWGRGEQYF. Written as DNA, the CDR3 is TGTGCCAGCAGTTTAGAGAGATGGGGGCGCGGCGAGCAGTACTTC.

This clone has just a few counts. The CDR3 here is CASSPPPGQVYGYTF. The CDR3 DNA reads TGTGCCAGCTCACCCCCGCCGGGACAGGTTTATGGCTACACCTTC. This chain connects TRBV18 to TRBJ1-2; 8 positions agree with TRBD1. The trim removed 3 bases at V and 5 bases at J, leaving 8 bases unmatched. Per germline, CDR1 KGHSH and CDR2 LQKENI. The CDR3 runs to 15 residues.

This clone was seen a handful of times. The chain combines TRBV2 with TRBJ2-7; D is undetermined. The CDR3 is 13 residues long. Germline V gives CDR1 SNHLY, CDR2 FYNNEI. V was shortened by 6 bases and J by 10 bases, with 19 bases between the two germline ends. CDR3 sequence reads: CASSLIESGGQYF. The CDR3 bases are TGTGCCAGCAGCCTCATTGAGTCCGGCGGCCAGTACTTC.

Only a few counts were recorded for this clone. V and J are TRBV19 and TRBJ2-1; 7 positions agree with TRBD1. Germline loops: CDR1 LNHDA, CDR2 SQIVND (reference sequence). This CDR3 has 11 amino acids. The V gene end was trimmed by 4 bases and the J gene end by 15 bases; junction bases not matched to a gene: 6. This chain's CDR3 is CASSRQGQLFF. CDR3 sequence (DNA): TGTGCCAGTAGTAGGCAGGGACAGTTGTTCTTC.

The table lists this clone with a few counts. In the same sample, other DNA sequences code for this CDR3. The rearrangement uses TRBV7-9 and TRBJ1-1; TRBD1 agrees at 8 bases. There are 16 residues in the CDR3. V lost 0 bases, J lost 1 base, and 4 bases stayed unmatched. The V gene's germline CDR1 is SEHNR and CDR2 FQNEAQ (reference sequence). CDR3 nucleotide sequence: TGTGCCAGCAGCTTAGCGCAAGGACAGGGGAACACTGAAGCTTTCTTT. Its translation is CASSLAQGQGNTEAFF.

This clone has a handful of counts. The V call is TRBV28, the J call TRBJ1-2; 9 bases align to TRBD1. V was clipped by 5 bases and J by 4 bases; unmatched bases: 5. The germline CDR1 and CDR2 sequences are MDHEN and SYDVKM. CDR3 length equals 14 residues. The CDR3 DNA reads TGTGCCAGCAGTACCGGGACAGGGATCTATGGCTACACCTTC. It translates to CASSTGTGIYGYTF.

This clone was recorded a few times. The chain employs TRBV6-6 and TRBJ1-5; 8 nucleotides line up with TRBD1. This CDR3 contains 14 residues. Losses at the gene ends were 6 bases for V and 2 bases for J; bases not matched to a gene: 3. Germline V gene lookup returns CDR1 MNHNY and CDR2 SVGAGI (reference sequence). The CDR3 region is CASSSTGGNQPQHF. Here the CDR3 DNA reads TGTGCCAGCAGCTCGACAGGGGGCAATCAGCCCCAGCATTTT.

The chain combines TRBV4-3 with TRBJ2-1; D gene uncertain. The CDR3 spans 14 residues. The V gene lost 1 base and the J gene lost 5 bases, with 9 bases spanning the gap. Germline lookup yields CDR1 LGHNA and CDR2 YSLEER. This chain's CDR3 is CASSQVTGDNEQFF. The CDR3 nucleotides are TGCGCCAGCAGCCAAGTGACCGGAGACAATGAGCAGTTCTTC.

This clone has a handful of counts. CDR3 residues: CASSQGGLSTLNYGYTF. In DNA, the CDR3 is TGTGCCAGCAGCCAAGGCGGGCTGTCAACCCTTAACTATGGCTACACCTTC. The chain is built from TRBV4-2 and TRBJ1-2; D remains unclear. The CDR3 is 17 amino acids. Germline CDR1 and CDR2: LGHNA and YNFKEQ. Trimming took off 1 base at V and 1 base at J, with 16 bases between the two ends.

For this clone: Other DNA sequences in the sample encode the same CDR3. The chain's CDR3 is CASSSQGYEQYF. The CDR3 DNA is TGTGCCAGCAGCTCACAGGGCTACGAGCAGTACTTC. The rearrangement links TRBV7-2 to TRBJ2-7; D is possibly TRBD1 (6 bases). The CDR3 loop spans 12 amino acids. Germline CDR1 SGHTA, CDR2 FQGNSA. V was shortened by 4 bases and J by 3 bases, with 7 bases between the two germline ends.

This clone turned up a few times. The V gene is TRBV18, the J gene TRBJ1-5; TRBD1 might be the D (5 bases). Deletions cut 1 base from V and 2 bases from J, with 15 bases between. CDR1 is KGHSH, CDR2 LQKENI, per germline. The CDR3 totals 17 residues. The CDR3 DNA reads as TGTGCCAGCTCACCACGGAACGGGGGTGGCGGCAATCAGCCCCAGCATTTT. This encodes CASSPRNGGGGNQPQHF.

This clone was counted between two and nine times. The chain combines TRBV5-4 with TRBJ2-3, with D unresolved. V was shortened by 0 bases and J by 3 bases, with 5 bases between the two germline ends. CDR3 length: 13 residues. Germline V gene lookup returns CDR1 SGHNT and CDR2 YYREEE (reference sequence). The CDR3 is CASSLVATDTQYF. The CDR3 region has the DNA TGTGCCAGCAGCTTGGTGGCAACAGATACGCAGTATTTT.

The J gene is TRBJ2-1, the V gene TRBV25-1; D may be TRBD2 (5 bases). This CDR3 has 12 amino acids. Germline V gene sequence: CDR1 MGHDK, CDR2 SYGVNS. V shed 3 bases and J shed 8 bases, with 8 bases lying between them. CDR3 amino acids: CASSDLLDEQFF. DNA of the CDR3: TGTGCCAGCAGTGACCTACTAGATGAGCAGTTCTTC. The full variable domain, its missing parts supplied by reference TRBV25-1 and TRBJ2-1, is EADIYQTPRYLVIGTGKKITLECSQTMGHDKMYWYQQDPGMELHLIHYSYGVNSTEKGDLSSESTVSRIRTEHFPLTLESARPSHTSQYLCASSDLLDEQFFGPGTRLTVL.

This clone showed up just a few times. The chain employs TRBV7-8 and TRBJ1-2; 7 bases line up with TRBD1. The CDR3 is 15 amino acids. Germline V gene sequence: CDR1 SGHVS, CDR2 FQNEAQ. J gave up 4 bases and V 0 bases, and 5 bases lay outside the gene matches. The CDR3 spells CASSLARDRVYGYTF. CDR3 nucleotides: TGTGCCAGCAGCTTAGCCCGGGACAGAGTCTATGGCTACACCTTC. Looking up the rest from reference TRBV7-8 and TRBJ1-2 gives the full variable domain: GAGVSQSPRYKVAKRGQDVALRCDPISGHVSLFWYQQALGQGPEFLTYFQNEAQLDKSGLPSDRFFAERPEGSVSTLKIQRTQQEDSAVYLCASSLARDRVYGYTFGSGTRLTVV.

This sequence joins TRBV5-1 and TRBJ2-1; D not certain. The CDR3 sequence is 13 residues long. Germline CDR1 and CDR2: SGHRS and YFSETQ. V shed 2 bases and J shed 5 bases, with 8 bases lying between them. The CDR3 sequence is CASSLSIHNEQFF. The CDR3 nucleotides read TGCGCCAGCAGCTTATCTATACACAATGAGCAGTTCTTC.

This chain uses TRBV7-2 with TRBJ2-5; maybe TRBD1 (6 bases). Looked up from germline, CDR1 is SGHTA and CDR2 is FQGNSA. The CDR3 is made up of 13 amino acids. The V end lost 10 bases, the J end lost 1 base, and 13 bases lay between the germline ends. The CDR3 sequence: CAITTGPQETQYF. The CDR3 DNA reads TGTGCCATTACGACAGGTCCCCAAGAGACCCAGTACTTC.

In this sample, this clone turned up a few times. J is TRBJ1-4 and V is TRBV5-1; possibly TRBD1 for D (5 bases). The CDR3 is 12 residues long. Trimming cost V 4 bases and J 13 bases, with 14 bases left between them. The V gene's germline CDR1 is SGHRS and CDR2 YFSETQ. CDR3 coding DNA: TGCGCCAGCAGCACAGAGGAGGGACGACTGTTTTTT. This sequence encodes CASSTEEGRLFF. The whole variable domain, filled in from reference TRBV5-1 and TRBJ1-4, reads KAGVTQTPRYLIKTRGQQVTLSCSPISGHRSVSWYQQTPGQGLQFLFEYFSETQRNKGNFPGRFSGRQFSNSRSEMNVSTLELGDSALYLCASSTEEGRLFFGSGTQLSVL.

This chain connects TRBV5-1 to TRBJ2-4, with 7 bases matching TRBD2. CDR1 is SGHRS and CDR2 is YFSETQ in the germline V gene. V gave up 0 bases and J gave up 6 bases; unmatched junction bases: 3. CDR3 length: 14 amino acids. The CDR3 sequence is CASSLASSGNIQYF. As DNA, the CDR3 is TGCGCCAGCAGCTTGGCCTCTAGCGGAAACATTCAGTACTTC.

The sample holds a few counts of this clone. The genes are TRBV13 and TRBJ2-7; D is tentatively TRBD1 or TRBD2 (5 bases each). The CDR3 sequence is 14 residues long. Deletions cut 5 bases from V and 1 base from J, with 12 bases between. CDR1 and CDR2 (germline): PRHDT, FYEKMQ (reference sequence). The CDR3 region has the DNA TGTGCCAGCAGCCTAGAGGGGAATTCCTACGAGCAGTACTTC. This gives the protein CASSLEGNSYEQYF.

Only a few counts were recorded for this clone. This sequence joins TRBV4-2 and TRBJ1-1; 7 positions agree with TRBD1. Germline CDR1 is LGHNA and CDR2 is YNFKEQ. The CDR3 runs to 16 residues. Losses at the gene ends were 0 bases for V and 6 bases for J; bases not matched to a gene: 10. The CDR3 reads CASSQEQGPRHSEAFF. Written as DNA, the CDR3 is TGTGCCAGCAGCCAAGAACAGGGGCCGCGACACTCTGAAGCTTTCTTT.

The chain carries TRBV11-2 and TRBJ2-1; 7 bases are a match to TRBD1. The CDR3 loop spans 12 amino acids. Per germline, CDR1 SGHAT and CDR2 FQNNGV. J was trimmed by 7 bases and V by 6 bases; bases with no gene match: 3. CDR3 nucleotides: TGTGCCAGCAGATACAGGGGAAATGAGCAGTTCTTC. Translated, it gives CASRYRGNEQFF.

This clone was seen a handful of times. The V and J genes are TRBV27 and TRBJ1-2; 7 bases agree with TRBD1. Looked up from germline, CDR1 is MNHEY and CDR2 is SMNVEV (reference sequence). Losses at the gene ends were 5 bases for V and 4 bases for J; bases not matched to a gene: 13. This CDR3 comprises 16 residues. CDR3 protein: CASSPWDRNRSYGYTF. DNA of the CDR3: TGTGCCAGCAGTCCGTGGGACAGAAATCGTAGCTATGGCTACACCTTC.